This is a list of T cell receptor beta chains from one sample in a study of blood T cells in healthy people across ages. TCRdb reanalysed the 5' RACE reads using MiXCR and keeps one entry per CDR3 protein. The sample contains 660,000 or so distinct CDR3 sequences, 58% of which appear only once. Sequenced sample: blood. These receptor sequences come from a man between 60 and 75 years old in good health. CDR3s include the opening cysteine and the closing phenylalanine or tryptophan. The D gene is left open where the match is weak. The listing skips clone size in some rows; elsewhere it reads once, few, many or a size class.

D	J	V	size	CDR3	DNA
-	TRBJ1-1	TRBV2	-	CASSELGDTEAFF	TGTGCCAGCAGTGAATTGGGGGACACTGAAGCTTTCTTT
TRBD1	TRBJ1-2	TRBV7-9	-	CASSTGGVSVSGYTF	TGTGCCAGCAGCACAGGGGGGGTATCGGTTAGTGGCTACACCTTC
TRBD2	TRBJ2-5	TRBV2	-	CASSSMGLAGGKETQYF	TGTGCCAGCAGCAGCATGGGACTAGCGGGGGGGAAAGAGACCCAGTACTTC
TRBD2	TRBJ2-1	TRBV7-9	few	CASSLGSGSNEQFF	TGTGCCAGCAGCTTAGGTAGCGGGTCTAATGAGCAGTTCTTC
TRBD1	TRBJ1-5	TRBV2	-	CASKDRTGGDQPQHF	TGTGCCAGCAAGGATAGGACAGGGGGCGATCAGCCCCAGCATTTT
TRBD2	TRBJ2-5	TRBV2	-	CASSEALAGAGETQYF	TGTGCCAGCAGTGAAGCACTAGCGGGGGCGGGGGAGACCCAGTACTTC
-	TRBJ2-5	TRBV10-3	-	CAISEVRRGGAQETQYF	TGTGCCATCAGTGAAGTTAGGAGGGGGGGGGCACAAGAGACCCAGTACTTC
-	TRBJ1-1	TRBV9	-	CASARQPLNTEAFF	TGTGCCAGCGCGCGACAGCCTTTGAACACTGAAGCTTTCTTT
-	TRBJ2-3	TRBV9	-	CASSGAPGDTQYF	TGTGCCAGCAGCGGAGCGCCGGGGGATACGCAGTATTTT
-	TRBJ2-2	TRBV3-1	once	CASSQASSAGELFF	TGTGCCAGCAGCCAAGCGAGTAGCGCCGGGGAGCTGTTTTTT
TRBD2	TRBJ2-5	TRBV11-2	-	CASRGISGDAQETQYF	TGTGCCAGCCGCGGGATTAGCGGGGACGCCCAAGAGACCCAGTACTTC
TRBD2	TRBJ2-5	TRBV29-1	-	CSARRDGGLSETQYF	TGCAGCGCCAGGAGGGACGGGGGGTTGTCGGAGACCCAGTACTTC
-	TRBJ2-7	TRBV9	few	CASSVGWEGEQYF	TGTGCCAGCAGCGTAGGTTGGGAAGGAGAGCAGTACTTC
TRBD1	TRBJ2-7	TRBV28	-	CASKIPGQGNEQYF	TGTGCCAGCAAAATACCGGGACAGGGCAACGAGCAGTACTTC
TRBD1	TRBJ2-3	TRBV12-3/TRBV12-4	-	CASTMGQPGTDTQYF	TGTGCCAGCACCATGGGACAGCCTGGCACAGATACGCAGTATTTT
TRBD2	TRBJ2-5	TRBV7-6	-	CASSSHRLAGQETQYF	TGTGCCAGCAGCTCCCACAGACTAGCGGGGCAAGAGACCCAGTACTTC
-	TRBJ1-6	TRBV15	many	CATSRPNNNSPLHF	TGTGCCACCAGCAGGCCCAATAATAATTCACCCCTCCACTTT
-	TRBJ2-2	TRBV12-3/TRBV12-4	once	CASSLQGRGGELFF	TGTGCCAGCAGTTTGCAGGGTCGGGGCGGGGAGCTGTTTTTT
-	TRBJ1-5	TRBV7-9	few	CASSLGGPQHF	TGTGCCAGCAGCTTGGGCGGCCCCCAGCATTTT
-	TRBJ1-1	TRBV10-3	once	CAIKAQGMDTEAFF	TGTGCCATCAAAGCCCAGGGGATGGACACTGAAGCTTTCTTT
-	TRBJ1-5	TRBV19	-	CASSKSGVQPQHF	TGTGCCAGTAGTAAGTCAGGGGTGCAGCCCCAGCATTTT
TRBD1	TRBJ1-2	TRBV6-2/TRBV6-3	-	CASNGQGPYGYTF	TGTGCCAGCAACGGACAGGGACCCTATGGCTACACCTTC
TRBD2	TRBJ2-3	TRBV6-4	-	CASSSTSGAGDTQYF	TGTGCCAGCAGCTCGACTAGCGGGGCCGGGGATACGCAGTATTTT
-	TRBJ1-4	TRBV5-1	few	CASSLRGTPTNEKLFF	TGCGCCAGCAGCTTGCGGGGGACACCAACTAATGAAAAACTGTTTTTT
-	TRBJ1-2	TRBV20-1	-	CSASVKTYGYTF	TGCAGTGCTAGCGTTAAGACCTATGGCTACACCTTC
-	TRBJ2-1	TRBV5-4	-	CASSFLSSYNEQFF	TGTGCCAGCAGCTTCCTAAGCTCCTACAATGAGCAGTTCTTC
-	TRBJ2-5	TRBV29-1	few	CSVASGPQETQYF	TGCAGCGTTGCGTCGGGGCCGCAAGAGACCCAGTACTTC
TRBD1	TRBJ1-2	TRBV10-3	few	CAISRQGEYGYTF	TGTGCCATCAGCCGACAGGGAGAATATGGCTACACCTTC
TRBD1	TRBJ2-3	TRBV29-1	few	CSVQDRSSTDTQYF	TGCAGCGTCCAGGACAGGTCTAGCACAGATACGCAGTATTTT
-	TRBJ2-3	TRBV10-1	-	CASSGRGESTDTQYF	TGCGCCAGCTCGGGCCGGGGAGAATCCACAGATACGCAGTATTTT
-	TRBJ2-5	TRBV5-1	few	CASRTTQETQYF	TGCGCCAGCAGGACCACGCAAGAGACCCAGTACTTC
-	TRBJ2-7	TRBV5-1	once	CASSLGRARGSEQYF	TGCGCCAGCAGCTTAGGACGGGCGCGGGGATCCGAGCAGTACTTC
TRBD2	TRBJ2-1	TRBV20-1	-	CSAPPTSGSSYNEQFF	TGCAGTGCTCCTCCGACTAGCGGAAGCTCCTACAATGAGCAGTTCTTC
TRBD2	TRBJ2-1	TRBV5-1	few	CASSVSGGARYEQFF	TGCGCCAGCAGCGTTAGCGGGGGGGCAAGATATGAGCAGTTCTTC
-	TRBJ2-3	TRBV10-3	-	CAISEWGRGDTQYF	TGTGCCATCAGTGAATGGGGGAGAGGGGATACGCAGTATTTT
-	TRBJ1-2	TRBV5-1	-	CASSLVGDTNYGYTF	TGCGCCAGCAGCTTGGTTGGCGACACGAACTATGGCTACACCTTC
-	TRBJ1-2	TRBV11-2	-	CASSPLTGRGYGYTF	TGTGCCAGCAGCCCTCTTACAGGACGCGGCTATGGCTACACCTTC
TRBD2	TRBJ2-1	TRBV29-1	-	CSVTSGIDNVQFF	TGCAGCGTTACTAGCGGGATAGACAATGTGCAGTTCTTC
TRBD1	TRBJ1-1	TRBV5-1	-	CASSQGTGGLSEAFF	TGCGCCAGCAGCCAGGGGACAGGGGGACTTTCTGAAGCTTTCTTT
TRBD2	TRBJ2-1	TRBV20-1	-	CSARDGGAGGPNEQFF	TGCAGTGCTAGAGATGGCGGTGCGGGGGGGCCTAATGAGCAGTTCTTC
-	TRBJ1-4	TRBV5-1	-	CASSQERGKEKLFF	TGCGCCAGCAGCCAGGAGAGGGGAAAGGAAAAACTGTTTTTT
TRBD1	TRBJ2-7	TRBV29-1	-	CSAGQGTGDEQYF	TGCAGCGCAGGACAGGGGACGGGCGACGAGCAGTACTTC
-	TRBJ1-1	TRBV10-2	-	CASSDGAHTEAFF	TGCGCCAGCAGTGATGGGGCTCACACTGAAGCTTTCTTT
-	TRBJ2-5	TRBV20-1	-	CSAPGLEQETQYF	TGCAGTGCCCCGGGACTTGAACAAGAGACCCAGTACTTC
TRBD2	TRBJ2-5	TRBV7-2	many	CASSLASTASGQTQYF	TGTGCCAGCAGCTTAGCTTCAACGGCTAGCGGACAGACCCAGTACTTC
-	TRBJ2-7	TRBV6-1	-	CASSLTGNYEQYF	TGTGCCAGCAGTTTAACAGGGAACTACGAGCAGTACTTC
-	TRBJ2-1	TRBV29-1	few	CSVEDSGGGSQFF	TGCAGCGTTGAAGATAGTGGGGGCGGGTCTCAGTTCTTC
-	TRBJ2-5	TRBV7-2	few	CASTKEVSETQYF	TGTGCCAGCACCAAAGAGGTTTCAGAGACCCAGTACTTC